The sequence of this T cell receptor (beta chain) was determined in a study of response to subunit inactivated influenza vaccine. Study-level points and caveats: The study's authors posited that every seasonal influenza vaccination enlists few new T cells.

Trimming took off 2 bases at V and 0 bases at J, with 6 bases between the two ends. The CDR3 loop spans 13 amino acids. Germline assignment: CDR1 SQVTM and CDR2 ANQGSEA. TCRdb reprocessed the RT-PCR reads via MiXCR and lists one record per CDR3 protein. The sample gives some 500,000 distinct CDR3 sequences, roughly 23% of which show up once; under 2.5% is in the top ten. Details on this clonotype: Its antigen is not identified.

The sequence derives from a middle-aged man who received an inactivated influenza vaccine. The sample consisted of CD4+ T cells sorted from PBMCs, taken 5 days after vaccination. The gene calls are TRBV29-1 and TRBJ2-3; D remains unclear. The CDR3 region is CSVEKGSTDTQYF. The CDR3 nucleotides are TGCAGCGTTGAAAAGGGAAGCACAGATACGCAGTATTTT.